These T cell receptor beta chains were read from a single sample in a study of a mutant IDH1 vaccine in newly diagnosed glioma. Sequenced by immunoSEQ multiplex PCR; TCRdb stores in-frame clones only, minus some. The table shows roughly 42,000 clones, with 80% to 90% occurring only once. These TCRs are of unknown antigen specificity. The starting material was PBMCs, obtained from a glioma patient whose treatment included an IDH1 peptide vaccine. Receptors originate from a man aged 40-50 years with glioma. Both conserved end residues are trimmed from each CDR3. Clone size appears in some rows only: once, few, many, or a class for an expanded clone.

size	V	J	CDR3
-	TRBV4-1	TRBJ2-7	ASSQASEEQY
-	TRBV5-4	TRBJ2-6	ASSLAGAGANVLT
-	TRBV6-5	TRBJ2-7	ASSPGRRGSEQY
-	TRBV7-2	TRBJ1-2	AIKLWRDGYT
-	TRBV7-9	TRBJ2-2	ASSLGRERTGELF
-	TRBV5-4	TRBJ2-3	ASSLQGVPDTQY
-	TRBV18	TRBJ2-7	ASSPGQYEQY
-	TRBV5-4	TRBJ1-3	ASSVQGIYSGNTIY
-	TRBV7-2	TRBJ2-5	ASSLAGVETQY
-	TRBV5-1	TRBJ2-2	ASSRWTGVNTGELF
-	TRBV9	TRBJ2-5	ASSVLAGGKGETQY
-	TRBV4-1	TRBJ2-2	ASSPPADDGSGRSGELF
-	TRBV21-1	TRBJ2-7	ASSRQFGHLTYEQY
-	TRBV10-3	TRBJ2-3	AIGRESGTDTQY
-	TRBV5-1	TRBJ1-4	ASSAQGAVNEKLF
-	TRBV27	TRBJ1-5	ASSLWAGGILGPQH
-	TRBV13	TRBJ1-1	ASSFGAMGIVLREAF
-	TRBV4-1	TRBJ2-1	ASSPRLAGAREQF
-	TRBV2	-	ASTRQAYYEQY
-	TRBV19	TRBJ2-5	ASSMSETQY
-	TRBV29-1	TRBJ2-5	SVQGPPGGETQY
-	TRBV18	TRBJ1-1	ASSPYWTENTEAF
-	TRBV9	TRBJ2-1	ASSLAGGWDEQF
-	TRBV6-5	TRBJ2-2	ASSYRGGTGELF
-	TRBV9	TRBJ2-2	ASSTRQGPTGELF
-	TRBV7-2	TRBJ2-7	ASSLAAAGRTYEQY
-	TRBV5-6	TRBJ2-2	ASSGDRALINTGELF
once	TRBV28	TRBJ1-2	ASRPSWGVNYGYT
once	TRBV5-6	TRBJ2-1	ASSRSRGNEQF
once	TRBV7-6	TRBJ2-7	ASSAAALGAYEQY
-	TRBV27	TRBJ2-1	ASSFRGTYNEQF